The 2 T cell receptor beta chains in this list originate from one sample, sequenced in a study of CXCR3-negative and CXCR3-positive naive CD8 T cells (dated 2019 in TCRdb). The sequencer was a NextSeq 550. The Human TCR Profiling Kit (MiLaboratory) was used to prepare UMI-labeled 5' RACE TRB cDNA libraries. TCRdb reprocessed the reads and assigns one entry to each CDR3 protein sequence, leaving out DNA. The sample's table covers tens of thousands of distinct CDR3 sequences. The ten top clones hold over 1.3% of the sample. Sequencing was done on a sample of naive CXCR3- CD8+ T cells from blood. Per the publication, the cell subset or site label means: CD45RO-CCR7+CD27+CD95- naive CD8+ T cells lacking CXCR3 (TNR3-). These receptors all come from a human donor in good health. Some clones in this sample may be carry-over from other donors' samples.

The chain couples TRBV5-5 to TRBJ2-7. Germline V gene data show CDR1 as SGHKS and CDR2 as YYEKEE (reference sequence). The CDR3 is 13 residues long. The CDR3 here is CASSLGSRWEQYF. The full variable domain, in which reference TRBV5-5 and TRBJ2-7 provide the parts outside the CDR3, is DAGVTQSPTHLIKTRGQQVTLRCSPISGHKSVSWYQQVLGQGPQFIFQYYEKEERGRGNFPDRFSARQFPNYSSELNVNALLLGDSALYLCASSLGSRWEQYFGPGTRLTVT.

This sequence joins TRBV28 and TRBJ2-7; TCRdb picks TRBD1, but there is no DNA to check that call. The length of the CDR3 is 17 residues. Germline CDR1 is MDHEN and CDR2 is SYDVKM. This CDR3 is CASSLDRDRVPSYEQYF.